This T cell receptor (beta chain) was captured by sequencing in a study of cytomegalovirus exposure and HLA in healthy donors. Study-wide results and limits: According to the study, 160 or so TCR beta chains were cytomegalovirus-associated. Rare TCR sequences predominated, though certain public TCRs were found in many donors.

The CDR3 is 12 amino acids. V was trimmed by 3 bases and J by 4 bases, leaving 9 bases between them. Germline V gives CDR1 SQVTM, CDR2 ANQGSEA. A remark on this clone: Its antigen is unidentified.

The method was immunoSEQ multiplex PCR; TCRdb's version includes in-frame clones alone and lacks a portion of them. The table includes about 240,000 clones, 70% to 90% detected once. V is TRBV29-1 and J is TRBJ2-5; D perhaps matches TRBD1 (5 bases). The specimen was PBMCs. The source is a woman aged 30 to 39 in good health and CMV-seropositive. In DNA form, the CDR3 reads TGCAGCGTTGAGGGGCAGGGAGAGACCCAGTACTTC. Amino acid sequence: CSVEGQGETQYF.